This is a list of T cell receptor beta chains from one sample in a study of shared clonotypes between healthy human individuals. Assay: immunoSEQ multiplex PCR; the TCRdb copy retains only in-frame clones and omits some. The sample has 2 million to 2.5 million clones, under 95% seen once. Source material: naive CD8+ T cells from PBMCs. Receptor source: a man aged 18 to 30 in good health. Some clones in this sample may be carry-over from other donors' samples. Each CDR3 is given with its conserved first and last residue.

>TRBV5-4
CASSLDRGYLTGAFF
>TRBV19
CASSFLAGYSNQPQHF
>TRBV15
CATSRVKGGSETQYF
>TRBV6-5
CASSYLAEDPREQYF
>TRBV2
CSSRATSGMSTDTQYF
>TRBV6-5
CASGDSVDTQYF
>TRBV11-2
CASSLVLAVQETQYF
>TRBV4-3
CASSHGLADNEQFF
>TRBV19
CASGRSGSYEQYF
>TRBV27
CARDKVSWETQYF
>TRBV19
CASSWTGEYGYTF
>TRBV7-7
CASSFVLEGIETQYF
>TRBV7-6
CASSTRGQETQYF
>TRBV4-1
CASSFRTSGRQKAYEQYF